The 9 T cell receptor beta chains in this list originate from one sample, sequenced in a study of T cells in Graves' hyperthyroidism and ophthalmopathy. From RNA transcripts, TCR beta CDR3 regions were amplified. HTBI primers were employed in a first-round RT-PCR of the TCR CDR3. TCRdb called the multiplex PCR reads again in MiXCR, with one record for every CDR3 protein. The profile shows 300,000 or so distinct CDR3 sequences, roughly 18% of them singletons. The sample consisted of blood. The receptor set was obtained from a woman aged 50 to 60 with Graves' hyperthyroidism.

This clonotype was found once. CDR3 sequence: CASRMAGGYNEQFF. CDR3 DNA: TGTGCCAGCAGAATGGCGGGAGGGTACAATGAGCAGTTCTTC. The chain carries TRBV28 and TRBJ2-1; 9 nucleotides agree with TRBD2. V was clipped by 6 bases and J by 4 bases; unmatched bases: 4. Germline CDR1 and CDR2: MDHEN and SYDVKM. The CDR3 has 14 residues.

In its sample, this clonotype was seen many times. The chain carries TRBV20-1 and TRBJ1-2; 7 bases match TRBD1. The germline CDR1 and CDR2 sequences are DFQATT and SNEGSKA (reference sequence). CDR3 length: 11 residues. The junction had 4 bases not matched to a gene; V was cut back by 5 bases and J by 7 bases. The CDR3 nucleotides read TGCAGTGCTGGGGACAGTATTGGCTACACCTTC. Translating it yields CSAGDSIGYTF.

This clonotype was observed at least ten times. The rearrangement joins TRBV7-2 to TRBJ1-1, with D hard to call. The CDR3 sequence is 14 residues long. With 4 bases removed from V and 4 bases from J, the gap between germline ends came to 13 bases. CDR1 SGHTA and CDR2 FQGNSA come from the germline V gene. Written as DNA, the CDR3 is TGTGCCAGCAGCTCTAGGACCTGGAGCACTGAAGCTTTCTTT. Translating gives CASSSRTWSTEAFF.

The sample holds a few counts of this clonotype. The CDR3 sequence: CASSQRGRNTIYF. The CDR3 bases are TGTGCCAGCAGCCAAAGAGGCCGAAACACCATATATTTT. The chain recombines TRBV3-1 with TRBJ1-3; D uncertain. Trimming pared 2 bases from V and 5 bases from J, leaving 7 bases between. CDR3 size: 13 residues. CDR1 and CDR2 from the germline V gene are LGHDT and YNNKEL (reference sequence).

This clonotype was detected many times. The V call is TRBV7-2, the J call TRBJ2-1; TRBD2 agrees at 10 bases. Germline V gene lookup returns CDR1 SGHTA and CDR2 FQGNSA. The CDR3 length is 17 residues. The J segment lost 3 bases and the V segment lost 5 bases, leaving 10 bases of the junction unmatched. CDR3 DNA: TGTGCCAGCAGCCGTGGACTAGCGGATATTCACTACAATGAGCAGTTCTTC. It is translated as CASSRGLADIHYNEQFF.

This chain joins TRBV7-9 and TRBJ1-6; TRBD1 matches 7 bases. J gave up 6 bases and V 1 base, and 3 bases lay outside the gene matches. The CDR3 contains 15 residues. Germline lookup yields CDR1 SEHNR and CDR2 FQNEAQ (reference sequence). The CDR3 sequence: CASSLGGQSNSPLHF. The CDR3 DNA is TGTGCCAGCAGCTTAGGGGGACAGAGTAATTCACCCCTCCACTTT.

This clonotype was observed a few times. The rearrangement joins TRBV7-9 to TRBJ2-7; D gene ambiguous. Deletions cut 5 bases from V and 5 bases from J, with 16 bases between. The CDR3 has 14 residues. CDR1 and CDR2 from the germline V gene are SEHNR and FQNEAQ (reference sequence). CDR3 residues: CASSPLGRAHEQYF. CDR3 sequence (DNA): TGTGCCAGCAGCCCTCTGGGCCGTGCCCACGAGCAGTACTTC.

The V gene is TRBV12-5, the J gene TRBJ1-6, with 7 nucleotides matching TRBD1. The CDR3 spans 14 residues. Germline V gene data show CDR1 as LGHNT and CDR2 as FRNRAP. J lost 7 bases, V lost 5 bases, and 5 bases had no gene match. The CDR3 DNA sequence: TGTGCTAGTGGTGTGGGGACAGCAAATTCACCCCTCCACTTT. Protein product: CASGVGTANSPLHF.

This clonotype was counted between two and nine times. The chain employs TRBV6-1 and TRBJ2-7, with TRBD2 matching over 8 bases. J was trimmed by 6 bases and V by 4 bases; bases with no gene match: 8. The length of the CDR3 is 14 residues. Looked up from germline, CDR1 is MNHNS and CDR2 is SASEGT. CDR3 protein: CASSGIPGTSEQYF. The CDR3 DNA reads as TGTGCCAGCAGTGGGATCCCTGGGACTAGCGAGCAGTACTTC.